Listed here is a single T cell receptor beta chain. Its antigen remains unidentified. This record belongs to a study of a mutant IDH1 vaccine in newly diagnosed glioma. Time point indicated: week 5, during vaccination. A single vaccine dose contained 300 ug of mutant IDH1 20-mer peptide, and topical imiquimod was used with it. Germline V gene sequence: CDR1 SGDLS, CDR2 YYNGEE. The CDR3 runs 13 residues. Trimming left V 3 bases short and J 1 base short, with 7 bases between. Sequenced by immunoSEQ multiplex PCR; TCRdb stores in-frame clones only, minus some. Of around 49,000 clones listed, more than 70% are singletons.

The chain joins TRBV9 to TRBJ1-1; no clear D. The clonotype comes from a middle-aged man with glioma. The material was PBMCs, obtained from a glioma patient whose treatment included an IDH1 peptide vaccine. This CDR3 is CASSALPNTEAFF. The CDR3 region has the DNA TGTGCCAGCAGCGCCTTGCCGAACACTGAAGCTTTCTTT.